The present TCR beta chain was sequenced within a study of PD-L1 blockade in urothelial cancer. Study at large: Once treatment had started, blood was analyzed at 3 weeks (second dose) and again at 6 weeks. T cells were recovered from blood samples at a median of around 140,000.

As for time point: peripheral blood 6 weeks after treatment start. The CDR3 covers 16 residues. The V gene's germline CDR1 is MNHEY and CDR2 SVGAGI. Germline trimming cut 4 bases from V and 4 bases from J; bases unmatched to any gene: 7. The method was immunoSEQ multiplex PCR; TCRdb's version includes in-frame clones alone and lacks a portion of them. The sample consists of 35,000 to 45,000 clones, about 80% of them appearing once. This clonotype originated in a man aged 55 to 70 with urothelial cancer. The sample was PBMCs, taken around atezolizumab (anti-PD-L1) treatment. V gene TRBV6-5 combines with J gene TRBJ2-1; 10 nucleotides line up with TRBD2. CDR3 residues: CASSSFLAGAYNEQFF. The CDR3 nucleotides are TGTGCCAGCAGTTCGTTCCTAGCGGGGGCTTACAATGAGCAGTTCTTC.